This entry describes one TCR beta chain. Its matching antigen is unknown. This specimen belongs to a study of CXCR3-negative and CXCR3-positive naive CD8 T cells. Study at large: Roughly 1.5 +/- 0.3 million TRB reads came from each library, giving around 130 million in total. Whole-study findings and limits: Unlike memory cells, which differed, naive CXCR3-negative and CXCR3-positive cells had similar TRBV-TRBJ usage. Fresh PBMCs went into most assays, and CXCR3 expression partly declined after cryopreservation.

The CDR3 has 13 amino acids. Germline V gives CDR1 SGHVS, CDR2 FNYEAQ. A CD45RO-CCR7+CD27+CD95- profile was what naive CD8+ T cells displayed. Each TRB cDNA library was prepared by 5' RACE (with UMI labels). From its re-call of the 5' RACE reads, TCRdb lists each CDR3 protein once, without DNA. The ten top clones account for 0.4% to 0.5%, within a sample of about 58,000 distinct CDR3 sequences. Material: naive CXCR3- CD8+ T cells from blood. Subset specified: CD45RO-CCR7+CD27+CD95- naive CD8+ T cells lacking CXCR3 (TNR3-). This clonotype was sampled from a human donor in good health. Some clones in this sample may be carry-over from other donors' samples. The genes are TRBV7-6 and TRBJ2-7. The CDR3 loop reads CASSQVASYEQYF.